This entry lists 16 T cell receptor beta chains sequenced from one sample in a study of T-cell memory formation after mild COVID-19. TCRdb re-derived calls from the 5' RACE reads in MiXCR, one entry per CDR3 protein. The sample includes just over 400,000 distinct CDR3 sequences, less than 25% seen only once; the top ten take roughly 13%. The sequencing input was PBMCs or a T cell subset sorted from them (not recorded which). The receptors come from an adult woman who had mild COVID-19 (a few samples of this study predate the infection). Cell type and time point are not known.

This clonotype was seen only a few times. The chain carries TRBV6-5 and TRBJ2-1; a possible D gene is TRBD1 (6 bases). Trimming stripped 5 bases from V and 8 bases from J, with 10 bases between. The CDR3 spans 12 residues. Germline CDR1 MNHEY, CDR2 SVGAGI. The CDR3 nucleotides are TGTGCCAGCAGTAACAGGGTCCATGAGCAGTTCTTC. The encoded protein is CASSNRVHEQFF.

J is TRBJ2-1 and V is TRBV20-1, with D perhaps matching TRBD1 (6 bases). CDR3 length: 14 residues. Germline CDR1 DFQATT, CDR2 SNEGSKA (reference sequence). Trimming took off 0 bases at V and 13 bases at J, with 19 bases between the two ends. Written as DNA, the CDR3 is TGCAGTGCTAGAGATCCATACATCCGACAGGAACAGTTCTTC. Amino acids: CSARDPYIRQEQFF.

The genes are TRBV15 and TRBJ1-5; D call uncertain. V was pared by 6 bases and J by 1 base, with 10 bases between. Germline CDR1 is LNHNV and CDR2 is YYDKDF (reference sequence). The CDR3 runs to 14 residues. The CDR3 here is CATRSPWSNQPQHF. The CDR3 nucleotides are TGTGCCACCAGGTCTCCATGGAGCAATCAGCCCCAGCATTTT.

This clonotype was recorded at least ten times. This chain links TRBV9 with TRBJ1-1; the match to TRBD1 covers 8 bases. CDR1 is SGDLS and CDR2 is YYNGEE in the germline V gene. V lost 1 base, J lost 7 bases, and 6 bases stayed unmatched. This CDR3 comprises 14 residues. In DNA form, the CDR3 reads TGTGCCAGCAGCGTAATGACAGGGGCGAATGAAGCTTTCTTT. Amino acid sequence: CASSVMTGANEAFF.

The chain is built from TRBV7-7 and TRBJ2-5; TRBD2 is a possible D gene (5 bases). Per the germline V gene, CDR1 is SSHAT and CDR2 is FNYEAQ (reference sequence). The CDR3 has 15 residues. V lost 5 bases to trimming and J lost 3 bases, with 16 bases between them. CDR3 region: CASSRRVSAEETQYF. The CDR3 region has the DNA TGTGCCAGCAGCCGACGGGTTAGCGCGGAAGAGACCCAGTACTTC.

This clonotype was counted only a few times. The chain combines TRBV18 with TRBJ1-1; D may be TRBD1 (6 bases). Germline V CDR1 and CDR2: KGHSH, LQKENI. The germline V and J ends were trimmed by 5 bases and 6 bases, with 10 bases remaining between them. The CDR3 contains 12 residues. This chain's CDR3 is CASSRTVPEAFF. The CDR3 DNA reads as TGTGCCAGCTCAAGGACAGTCCCTGAAGCTTTCTTT.

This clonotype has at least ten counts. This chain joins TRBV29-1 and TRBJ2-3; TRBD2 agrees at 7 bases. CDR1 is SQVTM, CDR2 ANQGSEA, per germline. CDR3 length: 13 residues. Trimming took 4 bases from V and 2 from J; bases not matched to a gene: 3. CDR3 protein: CSVVGGATDTQYF. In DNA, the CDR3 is TGCAGCGTTGTGGGAGGGGCCACAGATACGCAGTATTTT.

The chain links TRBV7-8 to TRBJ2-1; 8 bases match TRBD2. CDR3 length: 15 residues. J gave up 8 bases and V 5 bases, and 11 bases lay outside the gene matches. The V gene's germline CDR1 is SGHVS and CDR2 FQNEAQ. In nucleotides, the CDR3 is TGTGCCAGCAGCCTCGGCGGGGGGACGGGTTATGAGCAGTTCTTC. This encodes CASSLGGGTGYEQFF. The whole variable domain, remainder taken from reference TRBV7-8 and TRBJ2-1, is GAGVSQSPRYKVAKRGQDVALRCDPISGHVSLFWYQQALGQGPEFLTYFQNEAQLDKSGLPSDRFFAERPEGSVSTLKIQRTQQEDSAVYLCASSLGGGTGYEQFFGPGTRLTVL.

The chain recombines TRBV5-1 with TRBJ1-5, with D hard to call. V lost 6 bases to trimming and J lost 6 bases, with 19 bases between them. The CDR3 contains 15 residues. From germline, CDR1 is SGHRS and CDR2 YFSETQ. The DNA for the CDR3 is TGCGCCAGCACGCTCCGGGCCGCGATGGGTCAGCCCCAGCATTTT. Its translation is CASTLRAAMGQPQHF.

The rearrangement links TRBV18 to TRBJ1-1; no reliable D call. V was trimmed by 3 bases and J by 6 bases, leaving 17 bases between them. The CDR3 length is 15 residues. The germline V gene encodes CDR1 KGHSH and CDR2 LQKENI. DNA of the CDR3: TGTGCCAGCTCACCCCGGATCCAGCACAACGCTGAAGCTTTCTTT. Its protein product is CASSPRIQHNAEAFF.

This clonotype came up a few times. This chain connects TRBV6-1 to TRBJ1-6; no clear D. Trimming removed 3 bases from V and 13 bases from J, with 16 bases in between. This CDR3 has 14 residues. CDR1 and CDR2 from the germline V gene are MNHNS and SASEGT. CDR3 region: CASSDIEGLSPLHF. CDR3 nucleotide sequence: TGTGCCAGCAGTGACATAGAGGGTCTGTCCCCCCTCCACTTT.

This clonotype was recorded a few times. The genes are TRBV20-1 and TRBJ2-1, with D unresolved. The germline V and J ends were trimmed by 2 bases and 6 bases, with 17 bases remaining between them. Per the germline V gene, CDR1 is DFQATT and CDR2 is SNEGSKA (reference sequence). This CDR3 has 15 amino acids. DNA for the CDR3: TGCAGTGCTAGACTACGGTCCCGCAAGGGCAATGAGCAGTTCTTC. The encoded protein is CSARLRSRKGNEQFF.

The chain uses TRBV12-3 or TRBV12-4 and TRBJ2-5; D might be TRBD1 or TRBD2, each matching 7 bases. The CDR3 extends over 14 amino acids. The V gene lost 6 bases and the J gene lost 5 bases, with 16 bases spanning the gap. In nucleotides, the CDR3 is TGTGCCAGCAGAGGGAGGGGGCGCCGGGAGACCCAGTACTTC. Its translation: CASRGRGRRETQYF.

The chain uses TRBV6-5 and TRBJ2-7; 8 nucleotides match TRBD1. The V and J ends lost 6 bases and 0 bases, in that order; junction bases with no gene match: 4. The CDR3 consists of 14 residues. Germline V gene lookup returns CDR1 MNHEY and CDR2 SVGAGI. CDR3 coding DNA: TGTGCCAGCAGCCGACAGGGGTTCTCCTACGAGCAGTACTTC. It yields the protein CASSRQGFSYEQYF.

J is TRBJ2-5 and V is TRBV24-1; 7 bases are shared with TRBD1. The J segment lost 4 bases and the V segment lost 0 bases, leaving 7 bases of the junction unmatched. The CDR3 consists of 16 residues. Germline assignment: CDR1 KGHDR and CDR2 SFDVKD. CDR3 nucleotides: TGTGCCACCAGTGATTTGTCAACAGGGGACCGAGAGACCCAGTACTTC. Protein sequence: CATSDLSTGDRETQYF.

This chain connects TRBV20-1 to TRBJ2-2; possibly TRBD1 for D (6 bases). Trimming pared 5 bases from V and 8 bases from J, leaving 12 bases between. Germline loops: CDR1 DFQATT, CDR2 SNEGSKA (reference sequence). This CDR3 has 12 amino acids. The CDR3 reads CSARTATGELFF. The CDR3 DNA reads TGCAGTGCTCGGACAGCTACGGGGGAGCTGTTTTTT.